Listed here is a single T cell receptor beta chain. This clone came up a few times. This receptor's antigen is unknown. It has no much larger one-base neighbor in the sample; base qualities were not kept. As encoded in the germline V gene, CDR1 is MGHRA while CDR2 is YSYEKL. There are 13 amino acids in the CDR3, from cysteine to phenylalanine inclusive. Only CDR3 DNA is held: 39 bases, read in frame from base 1. Deletion took 0 bases off V and 7 bases off J, with a span of 9 bases between the germline ends. Collaborating institutions collected whole blood in K2EDTA tubes following their own protocols. For TCRbeta analysis, collaborators shipped samples as frozen whole blood, isolated PBMCs, or DNA extracted from either of those sample types. TCRbeta CDR3 regions were amplified from genomic DNA using the immunoSEQ Assay, a bias-controlled multiplex PCR. Per the authors' processing: Nucleated cell counts per sample were estimated from amplification of reference gene primers within the assay. To quantify the absolute abundance of each unique TCRbeta CDR3 rearrangement, sequence reads were collapsed and filtered. For each sample, productive Simpson clonality was calculated by taking the square root of Simpson's diversity index across productive rearrangements. Not all clones reach the TCRdb copy of this immuneACCESS table, which keeps in-frame sequences only. Checked studies attribute under half of the gap to unresolved V genes and leave the rest unexplained. V and J calls and clone size are given by that table; D and trimming were obtained from the DNA. The sample records fewer than 50,000 clones, around 79% of which are singletons. The ten largest clones take up roughly 27% of the sample.

The source of the sample is a study of blood T cell repertoires in COVID-19 (dated by TCRdb to the early 2020s). Some background on the complete study: Collaborator samples came from the United States, Italy and Spain and covered acute and convalescent phases of COVID-19. Deeply sampled blood TCRbeta repertoires from subjects exposed to, actively infected with, or recovered from COVID-19 were included in the dataset. A freely available public database, intended as a resource for researchers studying the immune response to SARS-CoV-2, is where the repertoires were released. The samples were drawn from the first 160 participants of the ongoing ImmuneRACE study and from 1,200 or so subjects provided by 6 global collaborators. Where available, HLA class I and class II types were obtained from metadata supplied by the sample provider rather than from assay-based typing. The sample metadata nearly always contained a de-identified subject ID, COVID-19 status, age in years and sex. The prospective study material was composed of cDNA or gDNA derived from T cells, B-cell-depleted T cells, or PBMCs.

Study-wide findings and limitations: The quantity of clinical and demographic metadata differed by source and by participant and was supplied without curation.

The specimen was peripheral blood. The receptor chain draws on TRBV4-1 and TRBJ1-2; TRBD1 is possibly the D segment (5 matching bases). The receptor comes from a man between 65 and 85 years old with acute or convalescent COVID-19. This receptor has the CDR3 CASSQEAGFGYTF. The DNA sequence is TGCGCCAGCAGCCAAGAAGCAGGGTTTGGCTACACCTTC.